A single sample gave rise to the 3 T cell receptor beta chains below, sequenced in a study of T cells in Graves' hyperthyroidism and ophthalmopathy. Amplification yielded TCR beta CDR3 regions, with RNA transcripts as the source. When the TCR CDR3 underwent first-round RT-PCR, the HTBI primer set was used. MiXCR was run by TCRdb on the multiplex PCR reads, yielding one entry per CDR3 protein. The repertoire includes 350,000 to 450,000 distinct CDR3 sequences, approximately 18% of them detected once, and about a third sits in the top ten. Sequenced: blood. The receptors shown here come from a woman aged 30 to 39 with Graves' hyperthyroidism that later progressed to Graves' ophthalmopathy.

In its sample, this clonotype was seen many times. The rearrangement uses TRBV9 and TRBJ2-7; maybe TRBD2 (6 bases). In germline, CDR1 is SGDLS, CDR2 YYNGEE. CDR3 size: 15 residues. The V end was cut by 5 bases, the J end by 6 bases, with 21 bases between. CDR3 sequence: CASSNTGSYGGEQYF. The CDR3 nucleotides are TGTGCCAGCAGTAACACCGGAAGTTACGGGGGCGAGCAGTACTTC.

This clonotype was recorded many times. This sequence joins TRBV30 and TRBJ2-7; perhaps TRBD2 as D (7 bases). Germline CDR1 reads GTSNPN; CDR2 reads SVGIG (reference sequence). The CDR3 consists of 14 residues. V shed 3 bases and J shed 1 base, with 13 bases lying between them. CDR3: CAWREGGTSYEQYF. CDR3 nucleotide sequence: TGTGCCTGGAGAGAGGGGGGGACGTCCTACGAGCAGTACTTC.

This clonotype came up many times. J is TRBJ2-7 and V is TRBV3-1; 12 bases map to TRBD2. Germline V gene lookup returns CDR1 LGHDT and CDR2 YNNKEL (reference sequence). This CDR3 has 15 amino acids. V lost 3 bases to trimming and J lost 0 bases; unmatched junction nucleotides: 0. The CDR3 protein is CASSQGLAGSYEQYF. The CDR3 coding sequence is TGTGCCAGCAGCCAGGGACTAGCGGGCTCCTACGAGCAGTACTTC.